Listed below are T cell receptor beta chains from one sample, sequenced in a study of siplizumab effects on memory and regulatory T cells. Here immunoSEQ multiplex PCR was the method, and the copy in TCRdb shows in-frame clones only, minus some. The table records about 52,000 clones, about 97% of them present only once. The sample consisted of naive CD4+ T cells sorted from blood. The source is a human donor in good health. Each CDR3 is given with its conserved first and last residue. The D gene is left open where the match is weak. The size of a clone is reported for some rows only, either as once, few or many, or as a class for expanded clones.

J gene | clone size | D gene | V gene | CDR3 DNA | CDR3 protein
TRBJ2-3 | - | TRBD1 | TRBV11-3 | TGTGCCAGCAGCACAGGGGCGGCTAGCACAGATACGCAGTATTTT | CASSTGAASTDTQYF
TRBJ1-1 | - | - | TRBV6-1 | TGTGCCAGCAGTGAATCCGGACGCGCTGAAGCTTTCTTT | CASSESGRAEAFF
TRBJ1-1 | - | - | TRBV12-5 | TGTGCTAGTAAATCTCGGGAGGAAAACACTGAAGCTTTCTTT | CASKSREENTEAFF
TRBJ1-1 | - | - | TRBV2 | TGTGCCAGCAGTGAATTTAGGATGAACACTGAAGCTTTCTTT | CASSEFRMNTEAFF
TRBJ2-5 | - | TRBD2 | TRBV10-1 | TGCGCCAGCACCCCGGGACTAGCGACTGGAGAGACCCAGTACTTC | CASTPGLATGETQYF
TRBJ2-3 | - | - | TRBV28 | TGTGCCAGCAGTCCCGGTGGGAGCACAGATACGCAGTATTTT | CASSPGGSTDTQYF
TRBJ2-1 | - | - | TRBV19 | TGTGCCAGTAGTATAGCCCCGGGACCGGACTACAATGAGCAGTTCTTC | CASSIAPGPDYNEQFF
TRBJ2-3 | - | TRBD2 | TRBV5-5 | TGTGCCAGCAGCCATGGCCGACTAGCGGGAAGCACAGATACGCAGTATTTT | CASSHGRLAGSTDTQYF
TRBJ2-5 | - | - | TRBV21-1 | TGTGCCAGCAGCAAAGGGACAGGGTATGGAGAGACCCAGTACTTC | CASSKGTGYGETQYF
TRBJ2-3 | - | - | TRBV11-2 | TGTGCCAGCAGCTTAGATCCCACAATAACGGATACGCAGTATTTT | CASSLDPTITDTQYF
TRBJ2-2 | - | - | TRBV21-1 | TGTGCCAGCAGGGGGGGCTTGTCGCTAGCGGGCACCGGGGAGCTGTTTTTT | CASRGGLSLAGTGELFF
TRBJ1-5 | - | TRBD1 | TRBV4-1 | TGCGCCAGCAGCCAAGCATATACAGGGGGCAATCAGCCCCAGCATTTT | CASSQAYTGGNQPQHF
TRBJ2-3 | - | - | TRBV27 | TGTGCTAGCAGTTTTAGCGGTCACACAGATACGCAGTATTTT | CASSFSGHTDTQYF
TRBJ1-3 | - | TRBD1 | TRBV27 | TGTGCCAGCAGGCCGGGGGGGAACAGGGGCGGAAACACCATATATTTT | CASRPGGNRGGNTIYF
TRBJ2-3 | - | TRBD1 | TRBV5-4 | TGTGCCAGCAGCTGGGGGACAGGGGGCAGAATGGATACGCAGTATTTT | CASSWGTGGRMDTQYF
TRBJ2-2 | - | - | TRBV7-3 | TGTGCCAGCAGCCTACAGGGAGACACCGGGGAGCTGTTTTTT | CASSLQGDTGELFF
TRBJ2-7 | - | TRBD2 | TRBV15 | TGTGCCACCAGCACCCGGGCCGGGACTAGCGGGAGCGACGAGCAGTACTTC | CATSTRAGTSGSDEQYF
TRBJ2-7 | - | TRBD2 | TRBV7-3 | TGTGCCAGCAGCGTGGCTAGCGGCGTCTCCTACGAGCAGTACTTC | CASSVASGVSYEQYF
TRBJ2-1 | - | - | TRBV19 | TGTGCCAGTAGTAAACAGGCAAGCTCCTACAATGAGCAGTTCTTC | CASSKQASSYNEQFF
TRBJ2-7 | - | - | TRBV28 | TGTGCCAGCAGTATCCCACCGACAGGATTCTACGAGCAGTACTTC | CASSIPPTGFYEQYF
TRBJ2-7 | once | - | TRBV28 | TGTGCCAGCATAAGGAGTCTTTCAAGGGGCGAGCAGTACTTC | CASIRSLSRGEQYF
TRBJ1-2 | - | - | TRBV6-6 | TGTGCCAGCAATCCTTCGGGGGGCTTGAACTATGGCTACACCTTC | CASNPSGGLNYGYTF
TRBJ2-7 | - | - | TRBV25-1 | TGTGCCAGCAGTGACTCCTACGAGCAGTACTTC | CASSDSYEQYF
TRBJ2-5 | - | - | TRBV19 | TGTGCCAGTAGAACCGGGACGCCGGGCCAAGAGACCCAGTACTTC | CASRTGTPGQETQYF
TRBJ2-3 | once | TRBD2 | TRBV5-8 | TGTGCCAGCAGCAGGGACTATGGCGCCCGAGATACGCAGTATTTT | CASSRDYGARDTQYF
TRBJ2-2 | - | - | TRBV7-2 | TGTGCCAGCAGCTGGCCGGAGGGCTTCGCGAACACCGGGGAGCTGTTTTTT | CASSWPEGFANTGELFF
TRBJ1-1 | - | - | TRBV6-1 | TGTGCCAGCGGGAGCAGTTATAAGGGTAGTACTGAAGCTTTCTTT | CASGSSYKGSTEAFF
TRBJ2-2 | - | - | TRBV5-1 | TGCGCCAGCAGCTTGGAGACAGGGAACACCGGGGAGCTGTTTTTT | CASSLETGNTGELFF
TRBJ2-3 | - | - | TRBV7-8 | TGTGCCACTGACCCTAATAGACTCTCCAGCACAGATACGCAGTATTTT | CATDPNRLSSTDTQYF
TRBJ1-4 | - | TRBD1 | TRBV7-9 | TGTGCCAGCAGCCGGGACAGGGCTAATGAAAAACTGTTTTTT | CASSRDRANEKLFF
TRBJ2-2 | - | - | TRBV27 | TGTGCCAGCACCTTCGGACCGAGGACCGGGGAGCTGTTTTTT | CASTFGPRTGELFF
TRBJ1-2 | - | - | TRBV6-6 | TGTGCCAGCACCCTCCCGGGGAATAACAACTATGGCTACACCTTC | CASTLPGNNNYGYTF
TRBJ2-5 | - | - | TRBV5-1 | TGCGCCAGCAGCTTCCGCATCGGGAAAGAGACCCAGTACTTC | CASSFRIGKETQYF
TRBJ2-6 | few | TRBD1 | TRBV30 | TGTGCCTCGGACAGGGGTGTTTCTGGGGCCAACGTCCTGACTTTC | CASDRGVSGANVLTF
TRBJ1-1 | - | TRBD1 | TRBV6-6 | TGTGCCAGCACCGAGACAGGGCTGAACACTGAAGCTTTCTTT | CASTETGLNTEAFF
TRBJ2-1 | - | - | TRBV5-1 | TGCGCCAGCAGCTTGTCGGGGAGAGGCAATGAGCAGTTCTTC | CASSLSGRGNEQFF
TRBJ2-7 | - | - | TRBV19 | TGTGCCAGTAGTATTGGCAGCTCCTACGAGCAGTACTTC | CASSIGSSYEQYF
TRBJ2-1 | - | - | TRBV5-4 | TGTGCCAGCAGCCCGGAGTTCTCCTACAATGAGCAGTTCTTC | CASSPEFSYNEQFF
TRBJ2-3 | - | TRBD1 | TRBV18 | TGTGCCAGCTCAGAGAGACCGGGACAGGGAAGGCCTCTGCTCTTTTGGGGCACAGATACGCAGTATTTT | CASSERPGQGRPLLFWGTDTQYF
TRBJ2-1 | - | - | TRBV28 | TGTGCCAGCAGTTTCTGGGGGAATGAGCAGTTCTTC | CASSFWGNEQFF
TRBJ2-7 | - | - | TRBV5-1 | TGCGCCAGCAGCTTGCCCATAGCCGGAGTCCCCTACGAGCAGTACTTC | CASSLPIAGVPYEQYF
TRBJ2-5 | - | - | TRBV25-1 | TGTGCCAGCAGTGCGACAGCCCAAGAGACCCAGTACTTC | CASSATAQETQYF
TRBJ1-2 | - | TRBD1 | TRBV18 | TGTGCCAGCTCACCTGTCTCCGGGACAGAAACTAACTATGGCTACACCTTC | CASSPVSGTETNYGYTF
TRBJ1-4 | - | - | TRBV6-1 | TGTGCCAGCAGTGAGGACAGAAGAGAAGAAAAACTGTTTTTT | CASSEDRREEKLFF
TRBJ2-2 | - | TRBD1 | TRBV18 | TGTGCCAGCTCGCTGGGGACAGCCACCGGGGAGCTGTTTTTT | CASSLGTATGELFF
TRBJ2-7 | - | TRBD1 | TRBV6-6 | TGTGCCGCGACCCGGTACGGGACAGCACACTACGAGCAGTACTTC | CAATRYGTAHYEQYF
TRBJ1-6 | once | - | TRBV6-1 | TGTGCCAGCAGTGAAGAGGGGGATTATAATTCACCCCTCCACTTT | CASSEEGDYNSPLHF
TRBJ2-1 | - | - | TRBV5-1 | TGCGCCAGCAGCTTGGCCGGGACTCGGTACAATGAGCAGTTCTTC | CASSLAGTRYNEQFF
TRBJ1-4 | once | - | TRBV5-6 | TGTGCCAGCAGCTTGGCCGGGAGGGGGAGGGCTAATGAAAAACTGTTTTTT | CASSLAGRGRANEKLFF